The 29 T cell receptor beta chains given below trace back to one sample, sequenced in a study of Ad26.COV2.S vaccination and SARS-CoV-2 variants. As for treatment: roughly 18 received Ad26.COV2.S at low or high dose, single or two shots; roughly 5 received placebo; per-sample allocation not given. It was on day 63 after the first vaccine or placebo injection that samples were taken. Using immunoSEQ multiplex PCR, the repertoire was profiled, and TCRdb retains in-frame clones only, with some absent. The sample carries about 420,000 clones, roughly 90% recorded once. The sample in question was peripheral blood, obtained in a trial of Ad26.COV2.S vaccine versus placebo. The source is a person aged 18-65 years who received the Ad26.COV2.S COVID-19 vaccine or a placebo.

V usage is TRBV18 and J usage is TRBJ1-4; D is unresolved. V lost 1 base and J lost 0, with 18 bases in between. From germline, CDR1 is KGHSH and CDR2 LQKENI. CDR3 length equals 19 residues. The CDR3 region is CASSPRQRTLIATNEKLFF. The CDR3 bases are TGTGCCAGCTCACCACGACAACGGACCCTCATAGCAACTAATGAAAAACTGTTTTTT.

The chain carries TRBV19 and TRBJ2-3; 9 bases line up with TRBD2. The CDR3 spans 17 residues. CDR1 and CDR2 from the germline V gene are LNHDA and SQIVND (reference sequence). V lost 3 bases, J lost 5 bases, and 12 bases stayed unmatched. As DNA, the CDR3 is TGTGCCAGTAGTATTGGATCAGCGGGGGGCCGGGGAGATACGCAGTATTTT. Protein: CASSIGSAGGRGDTQYF.

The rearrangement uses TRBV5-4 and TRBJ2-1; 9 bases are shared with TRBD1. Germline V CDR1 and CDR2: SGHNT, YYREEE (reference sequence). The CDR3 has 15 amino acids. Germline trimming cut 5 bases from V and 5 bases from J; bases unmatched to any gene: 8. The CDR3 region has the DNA TGTGCCAGCAGATCCGGGACAGGGTCCGACAATGAGCAGTTCTTC. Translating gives CASRSGTGSDNEQFF.

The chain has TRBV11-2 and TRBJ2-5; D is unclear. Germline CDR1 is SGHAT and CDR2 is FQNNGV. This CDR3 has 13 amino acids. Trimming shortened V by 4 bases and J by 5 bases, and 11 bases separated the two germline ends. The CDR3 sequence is CASSSQLSETQYF. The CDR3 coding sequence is TGTGCCAGCAGCTCTCAGTTGAGTGAGACCCAGTACTTC.

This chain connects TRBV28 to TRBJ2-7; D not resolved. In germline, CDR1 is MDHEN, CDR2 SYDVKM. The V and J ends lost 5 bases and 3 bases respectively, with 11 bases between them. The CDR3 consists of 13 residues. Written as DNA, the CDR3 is TGTGCCAGCAGTCCCTCAACAATCTACGAGCAGTACTTC. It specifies CASSPSTIYEQYF.

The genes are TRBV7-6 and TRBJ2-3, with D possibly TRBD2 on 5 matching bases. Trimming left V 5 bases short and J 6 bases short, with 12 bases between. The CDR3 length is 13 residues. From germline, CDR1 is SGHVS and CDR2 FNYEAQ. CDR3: CASSPWTRDTQYF. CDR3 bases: TGTGCCAGCAGCCCTTGGACTCGGGATACGCAGTATTTT.

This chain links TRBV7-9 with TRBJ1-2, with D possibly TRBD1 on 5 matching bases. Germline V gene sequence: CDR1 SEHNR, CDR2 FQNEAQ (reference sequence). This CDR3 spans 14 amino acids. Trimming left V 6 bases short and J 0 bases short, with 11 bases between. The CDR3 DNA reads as TGTGCCAGCAGTCCATGGGGGTCTAACTATGGCTACACCTTC. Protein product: CASSPWGSNYGYTF.

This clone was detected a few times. CDR3 sequence (DNA): TGTGCCTCAAAAAAACGAGGGACAGGTTACACTGAAGCTTTCTTT. It encodes CASKKRGTGYTEAFF. The chain couples TRBV30 to TRBJ1-1, with 8 positions matching TRBD1. This CDR3 contains 15 residues. The V gene's germline CDR1 is GTSNPN and CDR2 SVGIG (reference sequence). With 7 bases clipped from V and 3 bases from J, the junction kept 13 bases outside the gene matches.

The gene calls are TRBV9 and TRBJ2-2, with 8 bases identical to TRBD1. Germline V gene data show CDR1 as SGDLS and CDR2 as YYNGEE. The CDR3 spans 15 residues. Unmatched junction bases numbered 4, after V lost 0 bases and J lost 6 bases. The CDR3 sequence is CASSVAPGGPGELFF. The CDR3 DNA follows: TGTGCCAGCAGCGTAGCGCCAGGGGGCCCCGGGGAGCTGTTTTTT.

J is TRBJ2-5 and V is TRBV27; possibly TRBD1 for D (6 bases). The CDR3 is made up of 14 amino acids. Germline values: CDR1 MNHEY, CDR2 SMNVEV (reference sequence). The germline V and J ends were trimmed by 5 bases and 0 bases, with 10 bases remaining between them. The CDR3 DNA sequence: TGTGCCAGCAGTACCTGGACAGACCAAGAGACCCAGTACTTC. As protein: CASSTWTDQETQYF.

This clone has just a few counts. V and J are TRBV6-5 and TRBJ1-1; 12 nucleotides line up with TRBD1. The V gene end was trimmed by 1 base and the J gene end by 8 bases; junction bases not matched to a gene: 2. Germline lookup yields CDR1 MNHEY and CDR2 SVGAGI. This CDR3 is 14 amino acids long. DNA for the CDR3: TGTGCCAGCAGTTACTACGGGACAGGGGGCGAAGCTTTCTTT. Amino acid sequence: CASSYYGTGGEAFF.

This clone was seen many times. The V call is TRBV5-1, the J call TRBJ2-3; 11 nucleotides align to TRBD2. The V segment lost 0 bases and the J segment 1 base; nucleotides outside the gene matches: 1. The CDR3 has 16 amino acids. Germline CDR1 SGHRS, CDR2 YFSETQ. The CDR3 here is CASSLVLAGGTDTQYF. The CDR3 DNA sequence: TGCGCCAGCAGCTTGGTACTAGCGGGGGGCACAGATACGCAGTATTTT.

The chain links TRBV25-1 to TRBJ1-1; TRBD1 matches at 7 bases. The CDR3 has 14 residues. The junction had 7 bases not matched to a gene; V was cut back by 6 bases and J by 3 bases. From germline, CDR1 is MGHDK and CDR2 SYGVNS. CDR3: CASSRTGQYTEAFF. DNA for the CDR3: TGTGCCAGCAGCCGGACAGGCCAATACACTGAAGCTTTCTTT.

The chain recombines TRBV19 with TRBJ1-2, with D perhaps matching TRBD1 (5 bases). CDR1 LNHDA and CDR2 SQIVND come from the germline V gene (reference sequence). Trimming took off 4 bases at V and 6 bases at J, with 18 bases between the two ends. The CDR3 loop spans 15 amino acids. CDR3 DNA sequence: TGTGCCAGTAGTACCTTCGGGGGTTCCGGAAATGGCTACACCTTC. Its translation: CASSTFGGSGNGYTF.

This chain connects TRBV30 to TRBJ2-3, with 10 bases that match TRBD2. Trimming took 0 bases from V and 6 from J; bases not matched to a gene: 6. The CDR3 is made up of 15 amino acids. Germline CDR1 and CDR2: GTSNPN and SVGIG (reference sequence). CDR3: CAWSVEAGGPDTQYF. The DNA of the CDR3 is TGTGCCTGGAGTGTAGAAGCGGGGGGGCCCGATACGCAGTATTTT.

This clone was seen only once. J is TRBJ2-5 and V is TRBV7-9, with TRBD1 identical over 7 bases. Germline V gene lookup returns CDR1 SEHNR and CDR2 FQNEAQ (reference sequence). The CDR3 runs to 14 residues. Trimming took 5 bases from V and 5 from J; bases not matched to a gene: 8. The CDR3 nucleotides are TGTGCCAGCAGCCACGGGACAGTTGGCGAGACCCAGTACTTC. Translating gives CASSHGTVGETQYF.

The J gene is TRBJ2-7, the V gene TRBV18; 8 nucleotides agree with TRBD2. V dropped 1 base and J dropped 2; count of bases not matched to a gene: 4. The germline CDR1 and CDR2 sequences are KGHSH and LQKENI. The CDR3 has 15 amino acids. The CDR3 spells CASSPRSGATYEQYF. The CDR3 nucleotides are TGTGCCAGCTCACCACGTAGCGGGGCAACCTACGAGCAGTACTTC.

The DNA of the CDR3 is TGTGCCAGCGACCGGACAGGGACTTCTGAAGCTTTCTTT. It specifies CASDRTGTSEAFF. The chain has TRBV28 and TRBJ1-1; 8 positions match TRBD1. V lost 8 bases, J lost 6 bases, and 8 bases stayed unmatched. The CDR3 length is 13 residues. The V gene's germline CDR1 is MDHEN and CDR2 SYDVKM.

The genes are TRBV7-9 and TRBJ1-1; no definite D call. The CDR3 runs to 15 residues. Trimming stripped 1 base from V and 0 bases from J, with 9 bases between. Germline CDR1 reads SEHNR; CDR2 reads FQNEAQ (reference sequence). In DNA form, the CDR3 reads TGTGCCAGCAGCTTAGATCAGGCTATGAACACTGAAGCTTTCTTT. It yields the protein CASSLDQAMNTEAFF.

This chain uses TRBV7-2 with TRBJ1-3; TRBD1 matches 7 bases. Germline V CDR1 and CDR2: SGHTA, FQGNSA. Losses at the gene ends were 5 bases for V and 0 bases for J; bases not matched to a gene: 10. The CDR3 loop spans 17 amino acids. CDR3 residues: CASSQGGTRASGNTIYF. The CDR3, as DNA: TGTGCCAGCAGCCAAGGGGGCACTCGCGCCTCTGGAAACACCATATATTTT.

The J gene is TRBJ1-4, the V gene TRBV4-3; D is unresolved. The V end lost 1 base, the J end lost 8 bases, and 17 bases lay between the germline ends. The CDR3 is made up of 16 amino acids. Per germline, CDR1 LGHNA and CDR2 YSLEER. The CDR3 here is CASSQGRSLGFEKLFF. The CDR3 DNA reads TGCGCCAGCAGCCAAGGGCGGAGCTTGGGCTTCGAAAAACTGTTTTTT.

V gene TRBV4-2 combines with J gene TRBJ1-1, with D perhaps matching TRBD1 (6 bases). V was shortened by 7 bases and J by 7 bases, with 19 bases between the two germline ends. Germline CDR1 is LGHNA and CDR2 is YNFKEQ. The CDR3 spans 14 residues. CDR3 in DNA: TGTGCCAGCAATCAAGCCGGGGGGCCTGGTGAAGCTTTCTTT. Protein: CASNQAGGPGEAFF.

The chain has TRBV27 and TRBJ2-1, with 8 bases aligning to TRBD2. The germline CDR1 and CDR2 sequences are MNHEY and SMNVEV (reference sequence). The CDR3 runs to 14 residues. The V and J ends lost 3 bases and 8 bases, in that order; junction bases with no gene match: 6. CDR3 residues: CASSFAGGAYEQFF. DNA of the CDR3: TGTGCCAGCAGTTTTGCCGGGGGGGCATATGAGCAGTTCTTC.

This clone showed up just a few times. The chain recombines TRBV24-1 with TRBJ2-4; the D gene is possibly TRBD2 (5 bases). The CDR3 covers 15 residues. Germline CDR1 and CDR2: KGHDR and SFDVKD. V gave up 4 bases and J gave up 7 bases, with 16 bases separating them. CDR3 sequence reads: CATSDPLVVGNIQYF. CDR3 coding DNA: TGTGCCACCAGTGACCCACTAGTGGTGGGTAACATTCAGTACTTC.

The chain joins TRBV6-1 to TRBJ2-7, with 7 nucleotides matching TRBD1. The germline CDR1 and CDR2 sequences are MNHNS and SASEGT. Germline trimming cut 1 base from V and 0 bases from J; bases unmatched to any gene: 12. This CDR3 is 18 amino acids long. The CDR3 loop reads CASSEGRFGTGVSYEQYF. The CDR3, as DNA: TGTGCCAGCAGTGAAGGGAGGTTCGGCACAGGGGTCTCCTACGAGCAGTACTTC.

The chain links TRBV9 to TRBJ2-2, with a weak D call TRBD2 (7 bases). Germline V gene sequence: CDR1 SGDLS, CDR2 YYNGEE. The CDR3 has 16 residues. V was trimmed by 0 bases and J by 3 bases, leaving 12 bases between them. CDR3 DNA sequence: TGTGCCAGCAGCGTAGGAAGGGGGGGCTACACCGGGGAGCTGTTTTTT. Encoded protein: CASSVGRGGYTGELFF. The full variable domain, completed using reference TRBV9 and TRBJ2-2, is DSGVTQTPKHLITATGQRVTLRCSPRSGDLSVYWYQQSLDQGLQFLIQYYNGEERAKGNILERFSAQQFPDLHSELNLSSLELGDSALYFCASSVGRGGYTGELFFGEGSRLTVL.

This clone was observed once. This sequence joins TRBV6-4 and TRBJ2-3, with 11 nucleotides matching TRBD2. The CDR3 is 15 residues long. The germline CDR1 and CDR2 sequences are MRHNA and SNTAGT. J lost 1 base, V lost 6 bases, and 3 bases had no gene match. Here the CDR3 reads CASSSGLAGTDTQYF. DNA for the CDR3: TGTGCCAGCAGCTCGGGACTAGCGGGCACAGATACGCAGTATTTT.

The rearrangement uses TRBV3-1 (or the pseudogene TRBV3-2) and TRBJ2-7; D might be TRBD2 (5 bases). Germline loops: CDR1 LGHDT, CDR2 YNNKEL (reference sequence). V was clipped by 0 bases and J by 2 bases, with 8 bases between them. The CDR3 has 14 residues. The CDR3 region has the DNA TGTGCCAGCAGCCAAGAGCCCGGGGCCTACGAGCAGTACTTC. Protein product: CASSQEPGAYEQYF.

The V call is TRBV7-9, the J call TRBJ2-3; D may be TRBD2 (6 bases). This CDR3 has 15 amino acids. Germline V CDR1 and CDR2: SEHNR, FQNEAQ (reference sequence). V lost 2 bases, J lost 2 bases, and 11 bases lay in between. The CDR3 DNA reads TGTGCCAGCAGCTTAAGTAGGGGACTCACAGATACGCAGTATTTT. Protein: CASSLSRGLTDTQYF.